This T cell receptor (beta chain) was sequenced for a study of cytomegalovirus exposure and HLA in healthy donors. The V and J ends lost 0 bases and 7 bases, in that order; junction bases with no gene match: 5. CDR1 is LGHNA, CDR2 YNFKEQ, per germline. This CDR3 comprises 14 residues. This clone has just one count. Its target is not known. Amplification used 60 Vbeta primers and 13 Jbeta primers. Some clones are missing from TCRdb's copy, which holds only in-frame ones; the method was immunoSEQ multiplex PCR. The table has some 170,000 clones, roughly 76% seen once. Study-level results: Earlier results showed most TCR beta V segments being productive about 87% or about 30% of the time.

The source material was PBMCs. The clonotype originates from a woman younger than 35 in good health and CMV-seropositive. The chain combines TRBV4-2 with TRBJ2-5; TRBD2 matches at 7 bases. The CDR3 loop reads CASSQDTGEGTQYF. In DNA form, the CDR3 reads TGTGCCAGCAGCCAAGATACGGGGGAGGGGACCCAGTACTTC.